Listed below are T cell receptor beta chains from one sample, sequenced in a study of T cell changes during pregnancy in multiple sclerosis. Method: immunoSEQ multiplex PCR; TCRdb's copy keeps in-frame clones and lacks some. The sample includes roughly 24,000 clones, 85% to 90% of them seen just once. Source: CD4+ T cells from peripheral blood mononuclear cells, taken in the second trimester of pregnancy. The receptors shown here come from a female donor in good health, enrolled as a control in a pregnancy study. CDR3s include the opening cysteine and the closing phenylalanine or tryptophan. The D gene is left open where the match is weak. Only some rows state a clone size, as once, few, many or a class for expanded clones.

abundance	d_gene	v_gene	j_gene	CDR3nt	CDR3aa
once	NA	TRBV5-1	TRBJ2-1	TGCGCCAGTACCCGGGAGACCTCCTACAATGAGCAGTTCTTC	CASTRETSYNEQFF
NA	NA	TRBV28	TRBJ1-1	TGTGCCAGCAACCTCCAGTCTCTGAACACTGAAGCTTTCTTT	CASNLQSLNTEAFF
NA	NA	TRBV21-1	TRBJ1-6	TGTGCCACCGGTGGGGCTTATTCACCCCTCCACTTT	CATGGAYSPLHF
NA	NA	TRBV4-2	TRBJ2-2	TGTGCCAGCAGCCAACAGGGAGGCACCGGGGAGCTGTTTTTT	CASSQQGGTGELFF
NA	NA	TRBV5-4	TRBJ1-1	TGTGCCAGCAGCTTGGTTCATTCGAACACTGAAGCTTTCTTT	CASSLVHSNTEAFF
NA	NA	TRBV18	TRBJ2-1	TGTGCCAGCTCACCGACAGTTTACAATGAGCAGTTCTTC	CASSPTVYNEQFF
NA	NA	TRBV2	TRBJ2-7	TGTGCCAGCAGTGAATCCCCTCTCTTGCGGGAACCCATCTACGAGCAGTACTTC	CASSESPLLREPIYEQYF
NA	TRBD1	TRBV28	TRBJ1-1	TGTGCCAGCAGTTTATTACAGGGGTCGCTCAACACTGAAGCTTTCTTT	CASSLLQGSLNTEAFF
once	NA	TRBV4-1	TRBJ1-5	TGCGCCAGCAGCCATGGGTCCTCGGGAGATAGCAATCAGCCCCAGCATTTT	CASSHGSSGDSNQPQHF
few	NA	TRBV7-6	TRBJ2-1	TGTGCCAGCAGCTTAAGCGGATCGGGGTCCTCCTACAATGAGCAGTTCTTC	CASSLSGSGSSYNEQFF
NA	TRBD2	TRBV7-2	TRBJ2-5	TGTGCCAGCAGCCCTAGCGGGGGGAAAGAGACCCAGTACTTC	CASSPSGGKETQYF
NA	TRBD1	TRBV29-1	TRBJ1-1	TGCAGCGGGGGGACAGGGGGGAGGTACACTGAAGCTTTCTTT	CSGGTGGRYTEAFF
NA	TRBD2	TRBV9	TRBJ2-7	TGTGCCAGCAGCCCGAGCCGGGGGGACCGTTACGAGCAGTACTTC	CASSPSRGDRYEQYF
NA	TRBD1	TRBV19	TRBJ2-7	TGTGCCAGTAGTGGCGTTCGTCAGGACAGGGTGTTGCAGCAGTACTTC	CASSGVRQDRVLQQYF
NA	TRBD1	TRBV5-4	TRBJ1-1	TGTGCCAGCAGCTTGGTTCCGACAGGGCTTAACACTGAAGCTTTCTTT	CASSLVPTGLNTEAFF
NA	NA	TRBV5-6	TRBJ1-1	TGTGCCAGCAGCCCCCCTAGAGGGGGAGCTTTCTTT	CASSPPRGGAFF
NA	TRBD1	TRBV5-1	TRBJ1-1	TGCGCCAGCCGACGCTGGGACAGCTCACCTGAAGCTTTCTTT	CASRRWDSSPEAFF
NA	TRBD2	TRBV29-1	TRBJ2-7	TGCAGCGTCCAAGGGACTAGCGGGAGGGTCTCCTACGAGCAGTACTTC	CSVQGTSGRVSYEQYF
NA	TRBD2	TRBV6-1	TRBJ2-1	TGTGCCAGCAGTGAAATAGCGGGGGGGCGGGATGAGCAGTTCTTC	CASSEIAGGRDEQFF
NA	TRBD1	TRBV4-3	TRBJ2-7	TGCGCCAGCAGCCAACTCCAGGGGGCTGGCGAGCAGTACTTC	CASSQLQGAGEQYF
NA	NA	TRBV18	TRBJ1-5	TGTGCCAGCTCACCGACCGGGACAAACCAGCCCCAGCATTTT	CASSPTGTNQPQHF
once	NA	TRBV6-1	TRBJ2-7	TGTGCCAGCAGTGACCGGGACTTTTCCGAGCAGTACTTC	CASSDRDFSEQYF
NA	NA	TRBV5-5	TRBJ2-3	TGTGCCAGCAGCTTGGGTCCTCCTAGCACAGATACGCAGTATTTT	CASSLGPPSTDTQYF
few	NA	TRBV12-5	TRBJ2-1	TGTGCTAGTGGTTTCTCCGTCGGGCGGGAACGGTACAATGAGCAGTTCTTC	CASGFSVGRERYNEQFF
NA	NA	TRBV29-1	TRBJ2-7	TGCAGCGTCGTCCTAGTAGCGGATTCCTACGAGCAGTACTTC	CSVVLVADSYEQYF
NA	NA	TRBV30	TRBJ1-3	TGTGCCTGGAGTGTAAGGGGGTCGGGAAACACCATATATTTT	CAWSVRGSGNTIYF
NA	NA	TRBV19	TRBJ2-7	TGTGCCAGCTCCTCACAGATACTCTACGAGCAGTACTTC	CASSSQILYEQYF
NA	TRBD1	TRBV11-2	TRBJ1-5	TGTGCCAGCAGCCAGGACAGGGGCAATCAGCCCCAGCATTTT	CASSQDRGNQPQHF
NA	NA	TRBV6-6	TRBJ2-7	TGTGCCAGCACCCCTCCGGGGGACTCGCGTGGGGAGCAGTACTTC	CASTPPGDSRGEQYF
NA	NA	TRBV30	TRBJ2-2	TGTGCCTGGAGTGTAAACATACTATCGAACACCGGGGAGCTGTTTTTT	CAWSVNILSNTGELFF
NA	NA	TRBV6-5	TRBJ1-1	TGTGCCAGCAGTTCCATCACTGAAGCTTTCTTT	CASSSITEAFF
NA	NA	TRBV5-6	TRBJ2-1	TGTGCCAGCAGCTTGGAGTGGAGGGCCTACAATGAGCAGTTCTTC	CASSLEWRAYNEQFF
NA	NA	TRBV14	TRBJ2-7	TGTGCCAGCAGCTTCGGAGGGAGTAACTACGAGCAGTACTTC	CASSFGGSNYEQYF
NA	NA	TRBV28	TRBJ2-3	TGTGCCAGCAGTTTACGGGATACAGATACGCAGTATTTT	CASSLRDTDTQYF
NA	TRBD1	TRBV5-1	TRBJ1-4	TGCGCCAGCAGCCCGCAGGGGGGCGCAAAGGGTGAAAAACTGTTTTTT	CASSPQGGAKGEKLFF